The clone carrying this T cell receptor beta chain was counted at least ten times. This sample is drawn from a study of shared clonotypes between healthy human individuals. The CDR3 has 14 amino acids. The germline CDR1 and CDR2 sequences are SGHAT and FQNNGV. V was shortened by 4 bases and J by 6 bases, with 13 bases between the two germline ends. Profiling relied on immunoSEQ multiplex PCR, and the TCRdb table lists in-frame clones only, not all of them. Among some 740,000 clones listed, about 92% were seen once. Naive-designated CD8 cells lacked CD45RO, were positively enriched for CCR7, and omitted terminally differentiated effector memory CD45RA+ cells.

The sequencing input was naive CD8+ T cells sorted from blood. This sequence originates from a man in his thirties or forties in good health. The rearrangement uses TRBV11-2 and TRBJ2-1; TRBD1 might be the D (6 bases). CDR3 nucleotides: TGTGCCAGCAGCTCCACAGGGAATCGCAATGAGCAGTTCTTC. Protein product: CASSSTGNRNEQFF.